A selection of T cell receptor beta chains follows, all from one sample in a study of cytomegalovirus exposure and HLA in healthy donors. Measured with immunoSEQ multiplex PCR; TCRdb has only the in-frame clones, and not every one. The sample holds 120,000 to 150,000 clones, more than 75% seen once. Sequencing used PBMCs. These receptors originate from a man aged 18-30 years in good health and CMV-seronegative. Each CDR3 is given with its conserved first and last residue. The order of the fields is V gene, clone size, J gene, CDR3 length, D gene, CDR3 DNA, CDR3 protein. A D gene is named only where the DNA matches it firmly. Some rows mark clone size as missing; the rest say once, few, many or name a class of expanded clone.

V: TRBV4-2; size: few; J: TRBJ2-1; length: 11; D: .; DNA: TGTGCCAGTGGACTTATCGACCAGCAGTTCTTC; CDR3: CASGLIDQQFF
V: TRBV6-1; size: .; J: TRBJ2-3; length: 14; D: TRBD1; DNA: TGTGCCAGCAGTGAAGAGGACAGGGGAGATACGCAGTATTTT; CDR3: CASSEEDRGDTQYF
V: TRBV6-5; size: .; J: TRBJ2-7; length: 15; D: TRBD1; DNA: TGTGCCAGCAGTTACAGAATCAGGGGGAAATACGAGCAGTACTTC; CDR3: CASSYRIRGKYEQYF
V: TRBV6-9; size: .; J: TRBJ1-5; length: 15; D: .; DNA: TGTGCCAGCAGTTATTCCAGACAGCCCAATCAGCCCCAGCATTTT; CDR3: CASSYSRQPNQPQHF
V: TRBV10-3; size: few; J: TRBJ2-5; length: 13; D: .; DNA: TGTGCCATCAGCGGGATTTCCCAAGAGACCCAGTACTTC; CDR3: CAISGISQETQYF
V: TRBV10-1; size: few; J: TRBJ1-6; length: 16; D: TRBD1; DNA: TGCGCCAGCAGTGAGTCCACAGGGGTTGTGAGTTCACCCCTCCACTTT; CDR3: CASSESTGVVSSPLHF
V: TRBV10-1; size: .; J: TRBJ1-3; length: 13; D: .; DNA: TGCGCCAGCAGTGAGTCGAGGAGGGACACCATATATTTT; CDR3: CASSESRRDTIYF
V: TRBV19; size: .; J: TRBJ2-7; length: 13; D: TRBD1; DNA: TGTGCCAGTAGTCGCCGGGACAGCTACGAGCAGTACTTC; CDR3: CASSRRDSYEQYF
V: TRBV5-1; size: .; J: TRBJ2-5; length: 15; D: TRBD2; DNA: TGCGCCAGCAGCTTGTCGGGACTAGATACAGAGACCCAGTACTTC; CDR3: CASSLSGLDTETQYF
V: TRBV9; size: .; J: TRBJ1-2; length: 15; D: TRBD1; DNA: TGTGCCAGCAGCGTAGCAGGGGGACAGGAAGATGGCTACACCTTC; CDR3: CASSVAGGQEDGYTF
V: TRBV7-9; size: .; J: TRBJ2-1; length: 15; D: .; DNA: TGTGCCAGCAGCTTAGCGGGCCCGCAGTACAATGAGCAGTTCTTC; CDR3: CASSLAGPQYNEQFF
V: TRBV7-3; size: .; J: TRBJ2-5; length: 13; D: .; DNA: TGTGCCAGCAGTTTTGGTGGGGGGGAGACCCAGTACTTC; CDR3: CASSFGGGETQYF
V: TRBV12-5; size: few; J: TRBJ2-1; length: 15; D: TRBD2; DNA: TGTGCTAGTGGTTTGGTTAGCGGGGGGAGAGATGAGCAGTTCTTC; CDR3: CASGLVSGGRDEQFF
V: TRBV27; size: .; J: TRBJ1-2; length: 15; D: TRBD1; DNA: TGTGCCAGCAGTCCGGGACAGGGAGGAGACTATGGCTACACCTTC; CDR3: CASSPGQGGDYGYTF
V: TRBV30; size: .; J: TRBJ2-6; length: 14; D: .; DNA: TGTGCCTGGAGTTCAGGGTCTGGGGCCAACGTCCTGACTTTC; CDR3: CAWSSGSGANVLTF
V: TRBV7-9; size: .; J: TRBJ2-7; length: 11; D: .; DNA: TGTGCCAGCGGTTGGGACTACGAGCAGTACTTC; CDR3: CASGWDYEQYF
V: TRBV19; size: .; J: TRBJ2-1; length: 14; D: TRBD1; DNA: TGTGCCAGTAGTCACAGGGGGTCCTACAATGAGCAGTTCTTC; CDR3: CASSHRGSYNEQFF
V: TRBV19; size: .; J: TRBJ1-1; length: 15; D: .; DNA: TGTGCCAGTAGTATAGTGGTCACGCGCGACACTGAAGCTTTCTTT; CDR3: CASSIVVTRDTEAFF
V: TRBV9; size: few; J: TRBJ2-3; length: 17; D: .; DNA: TGTGCCAGCAGCGTGGCTTCCGGGTCTCATATCACAGATACGCAGTATTTT; CDR3: CASSVASGSHITDTQYF
V: TRBV29-1; size: once; J: TRBJ2-1; length: 14; D: .; DNA: TGCAGCGTTGAAGGCCGCACAGGGACCAATGAGCAGTTCTTC; CDR3: CSVEGRTGTNEQFF
V: TRBV27; size: .; J: TRBJ2-7; length: 14; D: .; DNA: TGTGCCAGCAGTTTCTCTACAGGGCTCTACGAGCAGTACTTC; CDR3: CASSFSTGLYEQYF
V: TRBV6-5; size: .; J: TRBJ1-6; length: 14; D: .; DNA: TGTGCCAGCAGTTACGTCAGGAATAATTCACCCCTCCACTTT; CDR3: CASSYVRNNSPLHF
V: TRBV5-1; size: .; J: TRBJ2-7; length: 13; D: .; DNA: TGCGCCAGCAGCGTCGGACAGAACGGCGAGCAGTACTTC; CDR3: CASSVGQNGEQYF
V: TRBV18; size: .; J: TRBJ2-1; length: 16; D: .; DNA: TGTGCCAGCTCACCGGACATAAAACGAGCGTACAATGAGCAGTTCTTC; CDR3: CASSPDIKRAYNEQFF
V: TRBV27; size: .; J: TRBJ2-7; length: 16; D: TRBD2; DNA: TGTGCCAGCAGTTTATTAGAGACTAGCGGGCCTGGGGAGCAGTACTTC; CDR3: CASSLLETSGPGEQYF
V: TRBV9; size: .; J: TRBJ2-7; length: 12; D: .; DNA: TGTGCCAGCAGCGTAGGGCAGGGTGAGCAGTACTTC; CDR3: CASSVGQGEQYF
V: TRBV19; size: few; J: TRBJ2-7; length: 13; D: .; DNA: TGTGCCAGTAGCAGGACAGCGGACTACGAGCAGTACTTC; CDR3: CASSRTADYEQYF
V: TRBV5-4; size: .; J: TRBJ2-2; length: 16; D: TRBD1; DNA: TGTGCCAGCAGCCCCGCTCCGGGACAGGGCAGCGGGGAGCTGTTTTTT; CDR3: CASSPAPGQGSGELFF
V: TRBV7-6; size: .; J: TRBJ2-1; length: 16; D: .; DNA: TGTGCCAGCAGCTTATATTCCGGGACACCCTACAATGAGCAGTTCTTC; CDR3: CASSLYSGTPYNEQFF
V: TRBV9; size: .; J: TRBJ2-7; length: 14; D: .; DNA: TGTGCCAGCAGCGAGGGTGCAGGGGCCTACGAGCAGTACTTC; CDR3: CASSEGAGAYEQYF
V: TRBV19; size: .; J: TRBJ2-3; length: 17; D: TRBD2; DNA: TGTGCCAGTAGTATTCCCGGGGGACTACCGAGCACAGATACGCAGTATTTT; CDR3: CASSIPGGLPSTDTQYF
V: TRBV6-1; size: .; J: TRBJ2-2; length: 13; D: TRBD1; DNA: TGTGCCAGCAGCAGAGACAGGGAGCGGGAGCTGTTTTTT; CDR3: CASSRDRERELFF